This T cell receptor beta chain originates from a study of blood T cell repertoires in COVID-19. Assay used: immunoSEQ multiplex PCR; TCRdb lists only in-frame clones, some missing. This sample has some 70,000 clones; around 80% occur once, and the top ten carry around 13%. V shed 5 bases, J shed 6 bases, and the junction held 6 bases outside the gene matches. CDR3 length: 13 residues. CDR1 is SNHLY and CDR2 is FYNNEI in the germline V gene. The J gene is TRBJ2-7, the V gene TRBV2; 8 bases map to TRBD1. This TCR was recovered from a man aged 45-65 years with COVID-19, enrolled during active disease. The sequenced sample was peripheral blood. CDR3 DNA: TGTGCCAGCAGTCCGGACAGGGATGGCGAGCAGTACTTC. As protein: CASSPDRDGEQYF.